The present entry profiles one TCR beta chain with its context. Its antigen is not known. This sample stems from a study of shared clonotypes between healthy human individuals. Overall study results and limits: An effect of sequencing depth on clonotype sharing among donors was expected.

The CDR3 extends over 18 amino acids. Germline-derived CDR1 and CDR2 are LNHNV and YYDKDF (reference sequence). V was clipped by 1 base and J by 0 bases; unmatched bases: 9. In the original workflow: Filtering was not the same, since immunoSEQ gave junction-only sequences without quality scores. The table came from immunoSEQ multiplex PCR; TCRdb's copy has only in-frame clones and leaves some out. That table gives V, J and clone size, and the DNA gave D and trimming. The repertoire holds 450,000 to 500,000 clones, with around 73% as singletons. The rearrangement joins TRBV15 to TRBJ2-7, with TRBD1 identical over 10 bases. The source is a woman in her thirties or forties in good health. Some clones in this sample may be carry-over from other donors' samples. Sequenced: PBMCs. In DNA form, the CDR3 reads TGTGCCACCAGCAGAGGATCGTTCGGGACAGGGGTCTCCTACGAGCAGTACTTC. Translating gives CATSRGSFGTGVSYEQYF.